These T cell receptor beta chains were read from a single sample in a study of blood T cell repertoires in COVID-19. The protocol was immunoSEQ multiplex PCR, while the TCRdb copy is restricted to in-frame clones and leaves out a portion. The table has about 210,000 clones, less than 90% seen once. Sequencing used peripheral blood. The receptors here all came from a woman aged 70-85 years with acute or convalescent COVID-19. Both conserved end residues are trimmed from each CDR3.

V gene: TRBV28
CDR3 length: 13
J gene: TRBJ2-7
CDR3 protein: ASSGPRQGNYEQY

V gene: TRBV3-1/TRBV3-2
CDR3 length: 13
J gene: TRBJ1-5
CDR3 protein: ASSEGPGAHQPQH

V gene: TRBV5-4
CDR3 length: 12
J gene: TRBJ2-3
CDR3 protein: ASSLGTATDTQY

V gene: TRBV24-1
CDR3 length: 13
J gene: TRBJ2-4
CDR3 protein: ATSDGQGGRNIQY

V gene: TRBV7-2
CDR3 length: 12
J gene: TRBJ2-7
CDR3 protein: ASSFAGTGKEQY

V gene: TRBV7-2
CDR3 length: 14
J gene: TRBJ2-2
CDR3 protein: ASSLEGRRNTGELF

V gene: TRBV5-8
CDR3 length: 16
J gene: TRBJ2-7
CDR3 protein: ASSSPGLAGVNSYEQY

V gene: TRBV6-6
CDR3 length: 12
J gene: TRBJ1-2
CDR3 protein: ASSFRRSSYGYT

V gene: TRBV4-3
CDR3 length: 12
J gene: TRBJ1-1
CDR3 protein: ASSQDGRGTEAF

V gene: TRBV28
CDR3 length: 12
J gene: TRBJ1-4
CDR3 protein: ASSNRQGANKLF

V gene: TRBV9
CDR3 length: 12
J gene: TRBJ2-1
CDR3 protein: ASSGQRGGLRQF

V gene: TRBV29-1
CDR3 length: 10
J gene: TRBJ1-2
CDR3 protein: SVSPGLYGYT

V gene: TRBV11-3
CDR3 length: 10
J gene: TRBJ2-5
CDR3 protein: ASSLAGETQY

V gene: TRBV5-6
CDR3 length: 12
J gene: TRBJ2-4
CDR3 protein: ASSRTGAQNIQY

V gene: TRBV7-9
CDR3 length: 12
J gene: TRBJ2-7
CDR3 protein: ASSPGVTDYEQY

V gene: TRBV7-6
CDR3 length: 14
J gene: TRBJ1-5
CDR3 protein: ASSLGTPYSNQPQH

V gene: TRBV5-5
CDR3 length: 13
J gene: TRBJ1-1
CDR3 protein: ASSLGWAGNTEAF

V gene: TRBV28
CDR3 length: 14
J gene: TRBJ2-5
CDR3 protein: ASSLARLGVQETQY

V gene: TRBV24-1
CDR3 length: 12
J gene: TRBJ1-2
CDR3 protein: ATSDFPQGLGYT

V gene: TRBV21-1
CDR3 length: 15
J gene: TRBJ2-1
CDR3 protein: ASSKVPASTHLNEQF

V gene: TRBV5-6
CDR3 length: 13
J gene: TRBJ1-3
CDR3 protein: ASRYRWSSGNTIY

V gene: TRBV2
CDR3 length: 13
J gene: TRBJ1-6
CDR3 protein: ASSEALRYNSPLH

V gene: TRBV2
CDR3 length: 12
J gene: TRBJ1-6
CDR3 protein: ASSVPNSNSPLH

V gene: TRBV3-1/TRBV3-2
CDR3 length: 10
J gene: TRBJ2-5
CDR3 protein: ASSLNQETQY

V gene: TRBV12-5
CDR3 length: 13
J gene: TRBJ1-5
CDR3 protein: ASGSGVYSNQPQH

V gene: TRBV27
CDR3 length: 14
J gene: TRBJ1-6
CDR3 protein: ASSLFPGQGVSPLH

V gene: TRBV19
CDR3 length: 12
J gene: TRBJ1-2
CDR3 protein: ASIKNRDNYGYT